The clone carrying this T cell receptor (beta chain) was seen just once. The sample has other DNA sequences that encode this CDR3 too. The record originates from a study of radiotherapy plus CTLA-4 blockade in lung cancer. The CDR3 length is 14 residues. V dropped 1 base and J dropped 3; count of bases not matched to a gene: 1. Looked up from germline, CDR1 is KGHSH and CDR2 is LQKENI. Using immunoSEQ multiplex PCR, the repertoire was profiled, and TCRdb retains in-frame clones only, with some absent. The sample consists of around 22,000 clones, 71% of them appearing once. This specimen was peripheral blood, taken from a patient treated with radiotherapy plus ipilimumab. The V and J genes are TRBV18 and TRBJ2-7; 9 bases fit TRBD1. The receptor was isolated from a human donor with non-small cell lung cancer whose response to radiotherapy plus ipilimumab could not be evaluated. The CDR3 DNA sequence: TGTGCCAGCTCACCACGACAGGGGGTCTACGAGCAGTACTTC. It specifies CASSPRQGVYEQYF.